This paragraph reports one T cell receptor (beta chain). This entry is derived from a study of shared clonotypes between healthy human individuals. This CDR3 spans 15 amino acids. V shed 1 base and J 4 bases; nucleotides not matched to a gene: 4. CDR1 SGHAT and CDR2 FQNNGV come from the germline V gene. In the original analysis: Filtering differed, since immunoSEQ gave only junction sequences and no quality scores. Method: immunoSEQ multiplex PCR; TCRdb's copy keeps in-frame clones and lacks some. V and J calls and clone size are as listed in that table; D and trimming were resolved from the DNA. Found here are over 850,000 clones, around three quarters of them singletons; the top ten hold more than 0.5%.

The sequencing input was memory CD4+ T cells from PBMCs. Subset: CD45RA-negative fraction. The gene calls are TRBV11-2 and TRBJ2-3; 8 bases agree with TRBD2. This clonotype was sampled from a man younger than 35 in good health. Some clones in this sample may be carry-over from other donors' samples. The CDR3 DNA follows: TGTGCCAGCAGCTTAGGGCTAGCGGGCCCAGATACGCAGTATTTT. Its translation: CASSLGLAGPDTQYF.